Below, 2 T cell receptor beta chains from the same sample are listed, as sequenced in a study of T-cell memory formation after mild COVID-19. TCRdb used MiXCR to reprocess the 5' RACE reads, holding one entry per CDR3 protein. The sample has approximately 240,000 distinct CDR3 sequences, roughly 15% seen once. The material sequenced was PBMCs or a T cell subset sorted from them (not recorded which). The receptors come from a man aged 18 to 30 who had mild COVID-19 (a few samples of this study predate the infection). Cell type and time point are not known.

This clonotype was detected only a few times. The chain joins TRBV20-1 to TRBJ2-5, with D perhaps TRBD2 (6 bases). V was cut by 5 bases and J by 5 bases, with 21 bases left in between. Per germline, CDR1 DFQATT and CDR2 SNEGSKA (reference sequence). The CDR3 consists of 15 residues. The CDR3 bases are TGCAGTGCTCCCGGGGGTAGCGGTACGGGGGAGACCCAGTACTTC. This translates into CSAPGGSGTGETQYF.

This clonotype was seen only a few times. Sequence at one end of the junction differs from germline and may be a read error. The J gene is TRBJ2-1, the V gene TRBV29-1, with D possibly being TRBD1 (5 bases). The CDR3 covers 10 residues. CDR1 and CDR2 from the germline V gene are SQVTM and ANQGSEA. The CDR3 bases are TGCAGCGTTGAAGAGCCAAACAGGTCCTTC. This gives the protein CSVEEPNRSF.